Listed below are T cell receptor beta chains from one sample, sequenced in a study of T cell therapy after organ transplantation. These TCRs are of unknown antigen specificity. Only in-frame clones appear in the TCRdb table, and some are missing; sequencing was by immunoSEQ multiplex PCR. The profile shows tens of thousands of clones, 84% of them singletons. The specimen was CD8+ T cells from blood, collected after autologous CMV-specific T cell therapy. All receptors come from a human patient who had received a solid organ transplant and had CMV disease. Some of the T cells may derive from the graft donor. Each CDR3 is given with its conserved first and last residue. A D gene is named only where the DNA matches it firmly. Clone size appears in some rows only: once, few, many, or a class for an expanded clone.

j_gene,v_gene,abundance,d_gene,CDR3aa,CDR3nt
TRBJ1-1,TRBV29-1,.,TRBD1,CSGGQGRGTEAFF,TGCAGCGGAGGACAGGGAAGGGGCACTGAAGCTTTCTTT
TRBJ2-7,TRBV28,.,.,CASTGAVSSYEQYF,TGTGCCAGCACAGGAGCGGTTAGCTCCTACGAGCAGTACTTC
TRBJ2-7,TRBV5-1,.,.,CASSLVGPAPTKSYEQYF,TGCGCCAGCAGCTTGGTCGGGCCAGCTCCGACTAAATCCTACGAGCAGTACTTC
TRBJ2-7,TRBV4-3,.,TRBD1,CASSLQTTGTGVYEQYF,TGCGCCAGCAGCCTCCAAACTACCGGGACAGGGGTCTACGAGCAGTACTTC
TRBJ2-7,TRBV13,.,TRBD1,CASSTRLGQGAFFFDEQYF,TGTGCCAGCAGCACCCGCCTAGGACAGGGAGCGTTCTTCTTTGACGAGCAGTACTTC
TRBJ1-6,TRBV5-6,.,.,CASSASGLVEPLHF,TGTGCCAGCAGCGCCTCCGGCCTCGTCGAACCCCTCCACTTT
TRBJ1-6,TRBV10-3,once,.,CAIKGGVWDSPLHF,TGTGCCATCAAGGGGGGGGTGTGGGATTCACCCCTCCACTTT
TRBJ1-2,TRBV19,.,.,CATTPGQNYGYTF,TGTGCCACTACGCCGGGACAAAACTATGGCTACACCTTC
TRBJ2-3,TRBV19,.,.,CASRGRGKLTDTQYF,TGTGCCAGCCGGGGCCGGGGGAAACTCACAGATACGCAGTATTTT
TRBJ2-4,TRBV7-9,.,TRBD2,CASSLGVERGKNIQYF,TGTGCCAGCAGCTTAGGGGTCGAGCGGGGAAAAAACATTCAGTACTTC
TRBJ2-2,TRBV9,.,.,CASSVEGLNTGELFF,TGTGCCAGCAGCGTAGAGGGTTTAAACACCGGGGAGCTGTTTTTT
TRBJ2-1,TRBV27,.,.,CASSPRAPIGSYNEQFF,TGTGCCAGCAGTCCCCGGGCCCCTATAGGGTCCTACAATGAGCAGTTCTTC
TRBJ2-5,TRBV7-2,.,.,CASSPWRGASEETQYF,TGTGCCAGCAGCCCCTGGAGGGGGGCTTCGGAAGAGACCCAGTACTTC
TRBJ2-3,TRBV4-2,medium-sized,TRBD2,CASSQDFSGGADTQYF,TGTGCCAGCAGCCAAGATTTTAGCGGGGGGGCAGATACGCAGTATTTT
TRBJ2-1,TRBV12-5,.,TRBD1,CASGFKGAYNEQFF,TGTGCTAGTGGTTTTAAGGGGGCGTACAATGAGCAGTTCTTC
TRBJ2-7,TRBV4-1,.,.,CASSQTSEQYF,TGCGCCAGCAGCCAGACCTCCGAGCAGTACTTC
TRBJ2-5,TRBV28,once,.,CASSFRARWDETQYF,TGTGCCAGCAGTTTTCGGGCTAGATGGGATGAGACCCAGTACTTC
TRBJ2-1,TRBV9,.,.,CASTPSGPSYNEQFF,TGTGCCAGCACCCCCTCAGGTCCCTCCTACAATGAGCAGTTCTTC
TRBJ2-1,TRBV5-1,.,TRBD1,CASSPGTGRNEQFF,TGCGCCAGCAGCCCTGGGACAGGGCGAAATGAGCAGTTCTTC
TRBJ1-2,TRBV6-5,few,.,CASSYFQGRDGYTF,TGTGCCAGCAGTTACTTTCAGGGGAGGGATGGCTACACCTTC
TRBJ2-7,TRBV6-5,.,.,CASSTTDRRSYEQYF,TGTGCCAGCAGTACCACTGACAGGCGATCCTACGAGCAGTACTTC
TRBJ1-6,TRBV6-6,once,.,CATRSSYNSPLHF,TGTGCCACCCGCAGCTCCTATAATTCACCCCTCCACTTT
TRBJ2-2,TRBV19,once,.,CASSIFKAGTGELFF,TGTGCCAGTAGTATATTCAAAGCGGGCACCGGGGAGCTGTTTTTT
TRBJ2-2,TRBV19,few,.,CASSMWGDTGELFF,TGTGCCAGTAGTATGTGGGGGGACACCGGGGAGCTGTTTTTT
TRBJ2-7,TRBV7-2,.,.,CASSPRLYEQYF,TGTGCCAGCAGCCCTCGGTTGTACGAGCAGTACTTC
TRBJ2-7,TRBV6-5,.,.,CASSYGASYEQYF,TGTGCCAGCAGTTACGGAGCGAGCTACGAGCAGTACTTC
TRBJ2-1,TRBV11-2,.,.,CASSSPEQFF,TGTGCCAGCAGCTCCCCTGAGCAGTTCTTC
TRBJ2-1,TRBV7-2,.,.,CASSSTGPDYNEQFF,TGTGCCAGCAGCTCTACAGGGCCTGACTACAATGAGCAGTTCTTC
TRBJ2-7,TRBV2,.,TRBD1,CASREGTGGSYEQYF,TGTGCCAGCAGAGAAGGGACAGGGGGCTCCTACGAGCAGTACTTC
TRBJ1-6,TRBV7-6,once,.,CASSGDTYNSPLHF,TGTGCCAGCAGCGGGGATACCTATAATTCACCCCTCCACTTT
TRBJ2-7,TRBV27,.,.,CASSPPSGGPLDEQYF,TGTGCCAGCAGTCCACCTTCCGGGGGCCCGTTGGACGAGCAGTACTTC
TRBJ2-7,TRBV4-3,.,.,CASSQDGIQQYF,TGCGCCAGCAGCCAAGATGGAATTCAGCAGTACTTC
TRBJ1-1,TRBV11-1,.,.,CASSFLQGGGTEAFF,TGTGCCAGCAGCTTCCTACAGGGTGGTGGCACTGAAGCTTTCTTT
TRBJ2-7,TRBV5-8,.,.,CASSLGGTRYEQYF,TGTGCCAGCAGCTTGGGGGGCACACGCTACGAGCAGTACTTC
TRBJ2-7,TRBV7-9,.,TRBD2,CASSWAGETYEQYF,TGTGCCAGCAGCTGGGCGGGGGAGACCTACGAGCAGTACTTC
TRBJ2-7,TRBV7-9,.,.,CASSSRDIETYEQYF,TGTGCCAGCAGCTCACGGGACATTGAGACCTACGAGCAGTACTTC
TRBJ2-1,TRBV4-1,.,.,CASSQVSNNEQFF,TGCGCCAGCAGCCAAGTGTCTAACAATGAGCAGTTCTTC
TRBJ1-1,TRBV28,.,TRBD1,CASGTGENTEAFF,TGTGCCAGCGGGACAGGGGAGAACACTGAAGCTTTCTTT
TRBJ2-2,TRBV6-6,.,TRBD1,CASQEGQAYIGELFF,TGTGCCAGCCAAGAGGGACAGGCTTACATCGGGGAGCTGTTTTTT
TRBJ2-3,TRBV19,.,.,CASSIGTGNTQYF,TGTGCCAGTAGTATCGGGACGGGGAATACGCAGTATTTT
TRBJ2-7,TRBV29-1,.,.,CSVEMQGNEQYF,TGCAGCGTTGAGATGCAGGGGAACGAGCAGTACTTC